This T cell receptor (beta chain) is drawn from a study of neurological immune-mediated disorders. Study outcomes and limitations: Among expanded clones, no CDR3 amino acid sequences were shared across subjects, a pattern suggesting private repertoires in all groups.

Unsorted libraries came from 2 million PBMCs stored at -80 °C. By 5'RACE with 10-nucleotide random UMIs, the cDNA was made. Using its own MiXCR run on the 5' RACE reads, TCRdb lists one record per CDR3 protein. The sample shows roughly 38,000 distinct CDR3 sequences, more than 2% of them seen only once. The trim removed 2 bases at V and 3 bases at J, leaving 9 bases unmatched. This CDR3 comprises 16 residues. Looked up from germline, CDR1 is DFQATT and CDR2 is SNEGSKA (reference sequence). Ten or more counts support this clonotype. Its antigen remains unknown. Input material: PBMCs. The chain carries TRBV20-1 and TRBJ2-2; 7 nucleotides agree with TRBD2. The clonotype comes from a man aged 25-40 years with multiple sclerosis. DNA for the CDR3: TGCAGTGCTAGAAGTCTAAGGACTAGGGACACCGGGGAGCTGTTTTTT. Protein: CSARSLRTRDTGELFF.